This is a list of T cell receptor beta chains from one sample in a study of blood T cell repertoires in COVID-19. The method was immunoSEQ multiplex PCR; TCRdb's version includes in-frame clones alone and lacks a portion of them. The sample yields some 400,000 clones, roughly 91% seen once. Specimen: PBMCs or T cells enriched from blood (not recorded which). All receptors derive from a woman in her thirties who had recovered from COVID-19. CDR3s include the opening cysteine and the closing phenylalanine or tryptophan. A D gene is named only where the DNA matches it firmly. Expanded clones get a size class; other rows say once, few or many, or leave the size out.

TRBJ2-5	NA	NA	TRBV28	CASSFRSRGETQYF	TGTGCCAGCAGTTTCCGCTCCCGAGGGGAGACCCAGTACTTC
TRBJ2-7	NA	NA	TRBV20-1	CSATGSYEQYF	TGCAGTGCCACCGGGAGCTACGAGCAGTACTTC
TRBJ2-7	NA	once	TRBV3-1/TRBV3-2	CASSHPSYEQYF	TGTGCCAGCAGCCATCCCAGCTACGAGCAGTACTTC
TRBJ2-1	NA	once	TRBV27	CASARIGGNMDNEQFF	TGTGCCAGCGCTAGAATTGGGGGGAATATGGACAATGAGCAGTTCTTC
TRBJ2-1	NA	NA	TRBV6-5	CASSSTGSPYNEQFF	TGTGCCAGCAGTTCAACAGGGTCCCCCTACAATGAGCAGTTCTTC
TRBJ2-2	NA	NA	TRBV30	CAWSVGPQGGELFF	TGTGCCTGGAGTGTAGGACCCCAGGGCGGGGAGCTGTTTTTT
TRBJ1-2	TRBD1	NA	TRBV19	CASSISGTAVFYGYTF	TGTGCCAGTAGTATTTCTGGGACAGCGGTATTTTATGGCTACACCTTC
TRBJ2-1	NA	NA	TRBV14	CASSQEDFSNEQFF	TGTGCCAGCAGCCAAGAGGACTTTTCCAATGAGCAGTTCTTC
TRBJ1-3	NA	NA	TRBV28	CASTPSGPSMGNTIYF	TGTGCCAGCACGCCTTCTGGGCCCTCAATGGGAAACACCATATATTTT
TRBJ1-5	TRBD1	NA	TRBV12-3/TRBV12-4	CASRTGGAQPQHF	TGTGCCAGCAGAACAGGGGGTGCTCAGCCCCAGCATTTT
TRBJ2-5	NA	NA	TRBV5-1	CASSLAAGQETQYF	TGCGCCAGCAGCTTGGCAGCAGGGCAAGAGACCCAGTACTTC
TRBJ1-6	TRBD1	NA	TRBV27	CASSYDRGGWNSPLHF	TGTGCCAGCAGCTATGACAGGGGAGGATGGAATTCACCCCTCCACTTT
TRBJ2-1	NA	once	TRBV19	CASSIPGGLTLFF	TGTGCCAGTAGTATACCCGGGGGTCTGACTCTGTTCTTC
TRBJ2-1	NA	NA	TRBV18	CASSPGRGAGEQFF	TGTGCCAGCTCACCAGGTCGGGGGGCCGGTGAGCAGTTCTTC
TRBJ1-6	NA	NA	TRBV2	CASRSTESYNSPLHF	TGTGCCAGCAGATCGACTGAGTCCTATAATTCACCCCTCCACTTT
TRBJ2-5	NA	NA	TRBV20-1	CSPGDWETQYF	TGCAGCCCGGGGGACTGGGAGACCCAGTACTTC
TRBJ1-1	NA	NA	TRBV28	CASHSAGLNTEAFF	TGTGCCAGTCACTCGGCAGGGCTGAACACTGAAGCTTTCTTT
TRBJ2-5	NA	NA	TRBV5-4	CASSLVLRSNVQETQYF	TGTGCCAGCAGCTTGGTGCTCCGGTCCAACGTCCAAGAGACCCAGTACTTC
TRBJ1-3	NA	NA	TRBV6-2/TRBV6-3	CASSYSRGLGNTIYF	TGTGCCAGCAGTTACTCCAGGGGCCTCGGAAACACCATATATTTT
TRBJ1-2	TRBD1	NA	TRBV2	CAKPGTGALYGYTF	TGTGCTAAACCCGGGACAGGGGCTCTCTATGGCTACACCTTC
TRBJ1-2	TRBD1	NA	TRBV15	CATSTRDRGSGYTF	TGTGCCACCAGCACCCGGGACAGGGGATCCGGCTACACCTTC
TRBJ1-3	NA	NA	TRBV19	CASSLSRDYGNTIYF	TGTGCCAGTAGCTTAAGCAGGGATTACGGAAACACCATATATTTT
TRBJ1-2	NA	NA	TRBV11-2	CASSSTRQYGYTF	TGTGCCAGCAGCTCGACCAGACAGTATGGCTACACCTTC
TRBJ1-1	TRBD1	NA	TRBV11-2	CASSFDRGTEAFF	TGTGCCAGCAGCTTCGACAGGGGTACTGAAGCTTTCTTT
TRBJ2-5	NA	NA	TRBV6-5	CATTGLETQYF	TGTGCCACAACAGGGTTAGAGACCCAGTACTTC
TRBJ1-4	TRBD1	NA	TRBV5-1	CASSLGQGGDEKLFF	TGCGCCAGCAGCTTGGGACAGGGGGGAGATGAAAAACTGTTTTTT
TRBJ2-1	NA	NA	TRBV7-2	CASRAAGSGNEQFF	TGTGCCAGCAGGGCGGCGGGCTCGGGCAATGAGCAGTTCTTC
TRBJ2-1	TRBD2	once	TRBV9	CASSKPGLGDEQFF	TGTGCCAGCAGCAAACCGGGACTAGGCGATGAGCAGTTCTTC
TRBJ2-3	NA	NA	TRBV7-3	CASSEAGGSTDTQYF	TGTGCCAGCAGCGAGGCAGGGGGGAGCACAGATACGCAGTATTTT